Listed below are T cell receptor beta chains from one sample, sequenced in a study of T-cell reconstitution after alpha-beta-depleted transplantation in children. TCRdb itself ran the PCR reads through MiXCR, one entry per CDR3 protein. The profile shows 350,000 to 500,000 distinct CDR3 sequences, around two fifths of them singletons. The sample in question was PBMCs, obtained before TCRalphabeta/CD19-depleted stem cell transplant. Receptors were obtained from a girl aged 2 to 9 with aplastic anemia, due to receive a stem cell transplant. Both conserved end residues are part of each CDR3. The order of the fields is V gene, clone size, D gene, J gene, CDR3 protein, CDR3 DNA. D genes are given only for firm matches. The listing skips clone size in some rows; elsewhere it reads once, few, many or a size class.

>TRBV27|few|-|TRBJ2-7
CASSFRRTVSSYEQYF
TGTGCCAGCAGTTTTCGGCGGACCGTGAGCTCCTACGAGCAGTACTTC
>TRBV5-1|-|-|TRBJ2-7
CASSNGQSWVSSYEQYF
TGCGCCAGCAGCAACGGACAGTCCTGGGTTAGCTCCTACGAGCAGTACTTC
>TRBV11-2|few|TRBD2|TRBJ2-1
CASSPIMTSGRSTEQFF
TGTGCCAGCAGCCCTATAATGACTAGCGGGAGATCCACTGAGCAGTTCTTC
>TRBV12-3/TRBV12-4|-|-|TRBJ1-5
CASSPREEYQPQHF
TGTGCCAGCAGTCCGAGGGAGGAGTATCAGCCCCAGCATTTT
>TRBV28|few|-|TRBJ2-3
CASTPGSTIRTDTQYF
TGTGCCAGCACCCCTGGAAGTACCATTAGGACAGATACGCAGTATTTT
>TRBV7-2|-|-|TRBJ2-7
CASRPQGREYYEQYF
TGTGCCAGCAGGCCTCAGGGGAGGGAGTACTACGAGCAGTACTTC
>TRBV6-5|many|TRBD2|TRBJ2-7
CASSPGLAAPYEQYF
TGTGCCAGCAGTCCGGGACTAGCGGCCCCCTACGAGCAGTACTTC
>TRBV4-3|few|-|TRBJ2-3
CASSQDRPGVAGTQYF
TGCGCCAGCAGCCAAGATCGTCCAGGCGTCGCAGGTACGCAGTATTTT
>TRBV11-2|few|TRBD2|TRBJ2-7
CASSPRGFSWREPYEQYF
TGTGCCAGCAGCCCTCGGGGGTTTAGCTGGCGGGAGCCTTACGAGCAGTACTTC
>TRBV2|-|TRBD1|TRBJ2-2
CASSEDRGYTGELFF
TGTGCCAGCAGTGAAGACAGGGGATACACCGGGGAGCTGTTTTTT
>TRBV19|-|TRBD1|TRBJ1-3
CASTTGGVSGNTIYF
TGTGCCAGCACCACAGGGGGGGTCTCTGGAAACACCATATATTTT
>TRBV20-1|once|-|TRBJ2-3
CSASEGRPDTQYF
TGCAGTGCCAGTGAGGGGCGCCCAGATACGCAGTATTTT
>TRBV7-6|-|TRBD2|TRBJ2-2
CASSWLADTNTGELFF
TGTGCCAGCAGCTGGCTAGCGGATACTAACACCGGGGAGCTGTTTTTT